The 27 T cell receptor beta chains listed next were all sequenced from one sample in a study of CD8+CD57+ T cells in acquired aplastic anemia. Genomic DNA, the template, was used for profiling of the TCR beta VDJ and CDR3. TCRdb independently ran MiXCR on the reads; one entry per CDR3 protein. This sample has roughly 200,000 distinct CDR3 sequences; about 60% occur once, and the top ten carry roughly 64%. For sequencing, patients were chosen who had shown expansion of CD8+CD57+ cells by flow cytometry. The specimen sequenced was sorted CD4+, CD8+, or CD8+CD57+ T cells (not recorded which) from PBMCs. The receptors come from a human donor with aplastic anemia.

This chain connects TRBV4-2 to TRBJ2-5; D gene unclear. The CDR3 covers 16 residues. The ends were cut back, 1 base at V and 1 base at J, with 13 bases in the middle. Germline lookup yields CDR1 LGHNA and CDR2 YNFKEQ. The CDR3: CASSQAGHLVQETQYF. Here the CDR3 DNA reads TGTGCCAGCAGCCAAGCGGGCCACCTGGTCCAAGAGACCCAGTACTTC.

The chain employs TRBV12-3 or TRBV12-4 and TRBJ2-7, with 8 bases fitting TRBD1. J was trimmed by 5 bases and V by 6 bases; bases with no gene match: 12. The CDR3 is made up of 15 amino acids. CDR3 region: CASSQDRVLADEQYF. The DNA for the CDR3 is TGTGCCAGCAGCCAGGACAGGGTTTTAGCCGACGAGCAGTACTTC.

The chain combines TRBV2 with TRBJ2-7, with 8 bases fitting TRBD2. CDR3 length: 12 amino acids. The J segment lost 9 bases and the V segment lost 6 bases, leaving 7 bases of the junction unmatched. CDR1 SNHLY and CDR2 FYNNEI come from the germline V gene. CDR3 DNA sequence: TGTGCCAGCAGCGGAGCGGGAGTCGGGCAGTACTTC. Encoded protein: CASSGAGVGQYF. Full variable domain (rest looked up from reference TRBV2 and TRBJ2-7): EPEVTQTPSHQVTQMGQEVILRCVPISNHLYFYWYRQILGQKVEFLVSFYNNEISEKSEIFDDQFSVERPDGSNFTLKIRSTKLEDSAMYFCASSGAGVGQYFGPGTRLTVT.

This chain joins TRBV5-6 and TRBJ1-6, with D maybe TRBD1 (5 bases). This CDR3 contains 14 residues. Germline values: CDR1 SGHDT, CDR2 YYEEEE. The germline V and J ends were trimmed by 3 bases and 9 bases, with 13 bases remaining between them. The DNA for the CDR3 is TGTGCCAGCAGCTGGGGGACCGGTGGTTCACCCCTCCACTTT. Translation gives CASSWGTGGSPLHF. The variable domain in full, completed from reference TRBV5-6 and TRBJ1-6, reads DAGVTQSPTHLIKTRGQQVTLRCSPKSGHDTVSWYQQALGQGPQFIFQYYEEEERQRGNFPDRFSGHQFPNYSSELNVNALLLGDSALYLCASSWGTGGSPLHFGNGTRLTVT.

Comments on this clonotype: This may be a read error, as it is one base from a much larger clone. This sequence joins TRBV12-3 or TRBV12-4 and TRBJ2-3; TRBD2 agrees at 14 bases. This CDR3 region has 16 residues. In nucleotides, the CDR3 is TGTGCCAGCAGTGGGGGACTAGCGGGGGTAACAGGTACGCAGTATTTT. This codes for CASSGGLAGVTGTQYF.

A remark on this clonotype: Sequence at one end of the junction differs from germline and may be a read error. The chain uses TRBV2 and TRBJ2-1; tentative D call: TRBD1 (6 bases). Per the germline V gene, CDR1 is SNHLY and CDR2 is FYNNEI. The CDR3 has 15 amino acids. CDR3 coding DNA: TGTGCCAGCACCCCTGTCGCAGGGGCGACCGGGGAGCTGTTCTTC. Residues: CASTPVAGATGELFF.

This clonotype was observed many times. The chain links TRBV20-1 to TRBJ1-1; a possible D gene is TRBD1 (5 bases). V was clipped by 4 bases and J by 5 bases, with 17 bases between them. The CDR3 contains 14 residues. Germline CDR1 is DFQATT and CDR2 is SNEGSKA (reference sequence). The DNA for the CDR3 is TGCAGTGCTACGGCCGGAGGGGCTGTGACTGAAGCTTTCTTT. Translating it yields CSATAGGAVTEAFF.

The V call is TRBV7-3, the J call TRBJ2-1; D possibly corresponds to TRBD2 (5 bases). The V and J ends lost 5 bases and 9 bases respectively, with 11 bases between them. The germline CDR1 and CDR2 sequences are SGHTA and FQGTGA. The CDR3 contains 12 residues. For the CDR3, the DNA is TGTGCCAGCAGCCTAAGAGGGAGTGAGCAGTTCTTC. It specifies CASSLRGSEQFF.

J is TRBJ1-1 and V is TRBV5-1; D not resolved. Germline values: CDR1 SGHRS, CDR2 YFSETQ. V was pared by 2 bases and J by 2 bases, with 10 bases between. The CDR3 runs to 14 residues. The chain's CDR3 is CASSLVTTNTEAFF. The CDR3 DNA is TGCGCCAGCAGCTTAGTGACAACCAACACTGAAGCTTTCTTT.

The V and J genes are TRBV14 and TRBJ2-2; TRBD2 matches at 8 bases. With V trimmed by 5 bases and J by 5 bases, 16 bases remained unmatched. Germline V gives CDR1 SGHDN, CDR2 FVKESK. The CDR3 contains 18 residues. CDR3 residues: CASSLFGSSGSKTGELFF. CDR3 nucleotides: TGTGCCAGCAGCTTATTTGGGTCGAGCGGGAGTAAAACCGGGGAGCTGTTTTTT.

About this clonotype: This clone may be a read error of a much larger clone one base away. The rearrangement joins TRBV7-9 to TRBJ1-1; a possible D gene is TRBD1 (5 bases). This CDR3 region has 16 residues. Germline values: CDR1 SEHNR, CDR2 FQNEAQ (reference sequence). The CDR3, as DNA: TGTGCCGGCAGCCCGCCCCGGGACCATATGAACACTGAAGCTTTCTTT. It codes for CAGSPPRDHMNTEAFF.

CDR3 in DNA: TGCAGTGCTAGAAAGGGAGCGGGCACCGAGCAGTACTTC. This encodes CSARKGAGTEQYF. The V and J genes are TRBV20-1 and TRBJ2-7, with D possibly matching TRBD2 (6 bases). Trimming left V 2 bases short and J 6 bases short, with 14 bases between. Germline-derived CDR1 and CDR2 are DFQATT and SNEGSKA (reference sequence). The CDR3 contains 13 residues.

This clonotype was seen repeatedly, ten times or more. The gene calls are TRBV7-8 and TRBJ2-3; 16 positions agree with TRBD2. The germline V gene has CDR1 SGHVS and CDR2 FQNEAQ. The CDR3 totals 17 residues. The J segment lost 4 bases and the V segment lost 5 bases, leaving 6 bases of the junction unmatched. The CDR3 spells CASSETGTSGGADTQYF. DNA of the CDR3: TGTGCCAGCAGCGAAACCGGGACTAGCGGGGGGGCAGATACGCAGTATTTT.

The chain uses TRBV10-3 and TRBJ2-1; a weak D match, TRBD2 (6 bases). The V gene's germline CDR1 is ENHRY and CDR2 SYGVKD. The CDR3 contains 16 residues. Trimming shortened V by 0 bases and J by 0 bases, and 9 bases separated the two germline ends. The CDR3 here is CAISESGGTSYNEQFF. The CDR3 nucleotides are TGTGCCATCAGTGAGTCGGGCGGGACCTCCTACAATGAGCAGTTCTTC.

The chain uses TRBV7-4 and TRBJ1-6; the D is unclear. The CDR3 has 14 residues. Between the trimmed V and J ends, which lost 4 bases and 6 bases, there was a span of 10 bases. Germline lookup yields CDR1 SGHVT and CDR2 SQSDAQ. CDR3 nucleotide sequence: TGTGCCAGCAGCTGGAGAGCGGGTAATTCACCCCTCCACTTT. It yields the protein CASSWRAGNSPLHF.

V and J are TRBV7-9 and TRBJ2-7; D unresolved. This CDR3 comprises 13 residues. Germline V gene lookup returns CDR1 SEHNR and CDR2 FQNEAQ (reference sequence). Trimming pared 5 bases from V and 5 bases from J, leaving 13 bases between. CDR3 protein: CASSPSTAHEQYF. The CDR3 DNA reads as TGTGCCAGCAGCCCAAGTACGGCCCACGAGCAGTACTTC.

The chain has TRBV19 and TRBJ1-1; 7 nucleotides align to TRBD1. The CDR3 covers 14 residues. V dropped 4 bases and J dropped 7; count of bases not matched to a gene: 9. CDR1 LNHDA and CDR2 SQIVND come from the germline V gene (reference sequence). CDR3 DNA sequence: TGTGCCAGTAGTACCCGGGCAGGGGGTGATGAAGCTTTCTTT. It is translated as CASSTRAGGDEAFF.

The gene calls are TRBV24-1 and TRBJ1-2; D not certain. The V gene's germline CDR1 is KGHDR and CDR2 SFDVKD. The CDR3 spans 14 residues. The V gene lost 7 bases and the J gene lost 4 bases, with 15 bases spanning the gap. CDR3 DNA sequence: TGTGCCACCAGCGCAGACGGGTCCAGCTATGGCTACACCTTC. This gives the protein CATSADGSSYGYTF.

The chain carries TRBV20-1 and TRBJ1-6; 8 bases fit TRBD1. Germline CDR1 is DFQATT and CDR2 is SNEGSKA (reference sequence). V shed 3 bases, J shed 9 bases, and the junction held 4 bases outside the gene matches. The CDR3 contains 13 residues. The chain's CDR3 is CSASTGGSSPLHF. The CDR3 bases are TGCAGTGCTAGTACAGGGGGTAGTTCACCCCTCCACTTT.

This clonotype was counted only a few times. The CDR3 loop reads CSARRSTPDLGKLFF. DNA for the CDR3: TGCAGTGCTCGCAGGAGTACCCCGGACCTCGGAAAACTGTTTTTT. This chain joins TRBV20-1 and TRBJ1-4; D remains ambiguous. CDR1 DFQATT and CDR2 SNEGSKA come from the germline V gene (reference sequence). CDR3 length: 15 residues. V lost 5 bases to trimming and J lost 10 bases, with 23 bases between them.

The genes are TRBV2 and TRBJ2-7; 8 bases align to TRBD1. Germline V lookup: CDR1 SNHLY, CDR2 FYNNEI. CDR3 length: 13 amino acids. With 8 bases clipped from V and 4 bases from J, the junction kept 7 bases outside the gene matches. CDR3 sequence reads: CASSGTGSYEQYF. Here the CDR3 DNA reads TGTGCCAGCTCCGGGACAGGTTCTTACGAGCAGTACTTC.

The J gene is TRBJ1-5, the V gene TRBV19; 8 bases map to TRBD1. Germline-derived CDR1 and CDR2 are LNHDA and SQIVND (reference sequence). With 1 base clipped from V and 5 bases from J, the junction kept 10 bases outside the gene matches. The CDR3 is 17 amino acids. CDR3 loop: CASSIAGRGLEDQPQHF. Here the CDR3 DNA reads TGTGCCAGTAGTATAGCTGGCAGGGGGCTTGAGGATCAGCCCCAGCATTTT.

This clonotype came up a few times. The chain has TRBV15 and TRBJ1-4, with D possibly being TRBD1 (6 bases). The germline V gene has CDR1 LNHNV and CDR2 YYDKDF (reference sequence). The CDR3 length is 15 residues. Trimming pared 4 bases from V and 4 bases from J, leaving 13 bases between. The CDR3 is CATSTGQWDNEKLFF. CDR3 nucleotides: TGTGCCACCAGCACCGGACAGTGGGATAATGAAAAACTGTTTTTT. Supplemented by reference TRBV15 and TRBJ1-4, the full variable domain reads DAMVIQNPRYQVTQFGKPVTLSCSQTLNHNVMYWYQQKSSQAPKLLFHYYDKDFNNEADTPDNFQSRRPNTSFCFLDIRSPGLGDTAMYLCATSTGQWDNEKLFFGSGTQLSVL.

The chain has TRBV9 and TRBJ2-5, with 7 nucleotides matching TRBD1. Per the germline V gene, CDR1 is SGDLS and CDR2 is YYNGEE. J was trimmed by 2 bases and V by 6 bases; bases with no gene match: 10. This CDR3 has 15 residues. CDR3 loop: CASTPGQRIQETQYF. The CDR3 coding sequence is TGTGCCAGCACCCCGGGACAGCGAATTCAAGAGACCCAGTACTTC.

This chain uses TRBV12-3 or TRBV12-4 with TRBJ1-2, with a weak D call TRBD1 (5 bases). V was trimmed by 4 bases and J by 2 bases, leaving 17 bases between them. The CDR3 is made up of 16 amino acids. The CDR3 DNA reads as TGTGCCAGCAGTTCTATAGGGACCGGGCTAAACTATGGCTACACCTTC. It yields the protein CASSSIGTGLNYGYTF.

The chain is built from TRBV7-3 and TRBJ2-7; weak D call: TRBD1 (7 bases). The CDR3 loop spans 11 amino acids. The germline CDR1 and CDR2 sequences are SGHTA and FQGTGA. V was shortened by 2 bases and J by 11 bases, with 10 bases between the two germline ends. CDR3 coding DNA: TGTGCCAGCAGCTTAGCAGGGGGGAAGTACTTC. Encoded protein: CASSLAGGKYF. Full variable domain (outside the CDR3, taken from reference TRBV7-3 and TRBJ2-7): GAGVSQTPSNKVTEKGKYVELRCDPISGHTALYWYRQSLGQGPEFLIYFQGTGAADDSGLPNDRFFAVRPEGSVSTLKIQRTERGDSAVYLCASSLAGGKYFGPGTRLTVT.

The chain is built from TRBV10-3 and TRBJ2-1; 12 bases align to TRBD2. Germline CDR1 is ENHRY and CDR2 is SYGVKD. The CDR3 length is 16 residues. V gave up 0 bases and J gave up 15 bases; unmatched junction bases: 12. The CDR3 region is CAISESAASGGGRAFF. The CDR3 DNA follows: TGTGCCATCAGTGAGTCGGCGGCTAGCGGGGGGGGTAGGGCGTTCTTC.